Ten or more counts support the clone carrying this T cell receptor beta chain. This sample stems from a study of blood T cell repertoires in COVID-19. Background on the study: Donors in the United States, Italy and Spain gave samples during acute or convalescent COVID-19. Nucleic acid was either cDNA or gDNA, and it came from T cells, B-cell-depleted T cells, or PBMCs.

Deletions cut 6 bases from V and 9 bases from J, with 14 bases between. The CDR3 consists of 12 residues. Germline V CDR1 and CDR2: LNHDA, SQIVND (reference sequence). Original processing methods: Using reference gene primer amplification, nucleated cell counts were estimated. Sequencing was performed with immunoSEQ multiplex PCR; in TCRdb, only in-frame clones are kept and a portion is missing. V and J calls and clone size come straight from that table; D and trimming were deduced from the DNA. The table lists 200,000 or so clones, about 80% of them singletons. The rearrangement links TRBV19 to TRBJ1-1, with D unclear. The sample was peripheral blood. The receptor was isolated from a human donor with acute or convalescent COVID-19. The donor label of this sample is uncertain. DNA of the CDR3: TGTGCCAGTAGCACAGTCTTTGGTCAAGCTTTCTTT. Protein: CASSTVFGQAFF. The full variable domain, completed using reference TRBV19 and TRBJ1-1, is DGGITQSPKYLFRKEGQNVTLSCEQNLNHDAMYWYRQDPGQGLRLIYYSQIVNDFQKGDIAEGYSVSREKKESFPLTVTSAQKNPTAFYLCASSTVFGQAFFGQGTRLTVV.